This TCR beta chain was recorded in a study of T-cell memory formation after mild COVID-19. As for this clonotype: Its antigen is as yet unknown.

Germline values: CDR1 SEHNR, CDR2 FQNEAQ (reference sequence). Trimming removed 3 bases from V and 0 bases from J; junction bases left unmatched: 5. The CDR3 length is 16 residues. TCRdb re-derived calls from the 5' RACE reads in MiXCR, one entry per CDR3 protein. Among just over 400,000 distinct CDR3 sequences listed, 23% were seen once. The study, taken as a whole, reports: Clones that contracted clustered mainly in CM and EM if CD4+ and in EMRA if CD8+. Pre-infection memory contained some responding clones, which suggested that cross-reactive memory had joined.

This TCR derives from an adult woman who had mild COVID-19 (a few samples of this study predate the infection). Cell type and time point are not known. The sample was PBMCs or a T cell subset sorted from them (not recorded which). V is TRBV7-9 and J is TRBJ1-3, with 7 bases fitting TRBD1. The CDR3 spells CASSFFRGNSGNTIYF. In DNA, the CDR3 is TGTGCCAGCAGCTTTTTCAGGGGGAACTCTGGAAACACCATATATTTT.